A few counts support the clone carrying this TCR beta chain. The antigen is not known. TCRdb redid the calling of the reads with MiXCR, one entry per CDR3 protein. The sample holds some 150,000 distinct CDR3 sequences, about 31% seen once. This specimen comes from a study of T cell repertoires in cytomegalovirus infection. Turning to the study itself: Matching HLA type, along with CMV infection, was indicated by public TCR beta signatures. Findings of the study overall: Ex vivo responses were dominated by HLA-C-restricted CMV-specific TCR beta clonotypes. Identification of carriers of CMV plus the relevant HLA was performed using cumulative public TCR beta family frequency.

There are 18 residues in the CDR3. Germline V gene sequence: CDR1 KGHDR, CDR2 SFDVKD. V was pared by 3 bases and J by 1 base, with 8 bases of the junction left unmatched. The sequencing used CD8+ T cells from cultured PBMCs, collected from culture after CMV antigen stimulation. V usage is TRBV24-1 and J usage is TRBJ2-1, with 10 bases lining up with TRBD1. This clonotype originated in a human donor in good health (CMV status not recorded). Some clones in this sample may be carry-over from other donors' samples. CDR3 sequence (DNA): TGTGCCACCAGTGATGACTACCGGGACAGGGGATCCTACAATGAGCAGTTCTTC. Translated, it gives CATSDDYRDRGSYNEQFF.